The sequence of this T cell receptor beta chain was determined in a study of blood T cell repertoires in COVID-19. Study at large: COVID-19 samples from acute and convalescent phases originated in the United States, Italy and Spain.

V shed 4 bases and J 4 bases; nucleotides not matched to a gene: 7. Germline CDR1 reads SGHRS; CDR2 reads YFSETQ. The CDR3 runs 14 residues. The protocol was immunoSEQ multiplex PCR, while the TCRdb copy is restricted to in-frame clones and leaves out a portion. This table holds about 68,000 clones, roughly 87% found once. Sequencing was done on a sample of peripheral blood. The chain combines TRBV5-1 with TRBJ1-2, with 7 bases aligning to TRBD1. The TCR comes from a middle-aged man with COVID-19, enrolled during active disease. CDR3 DNA sequence: TGCGCCAGCAGCGGCGGACAGGCCTCCTATGGCTACACCTTC. The encoded protein is CASSGGQASYGYTF.